A single sample is the source of the 28 T cell receptor beta chains below, sequenced in a study of CD8+CD57+ T cells in acquired aplastic anemia. It was patients with CD8+CD57+ cell expansion by flow cytometry who were chosen for sequencing. TCR beta VDJ and CDR3 profiling used genomic DNA as template. TCRdb called the reads again in MiXCR, with one record for every CDR3 protein. The sample holds 150,000 to 200,000 distinct CDR3 sequences, roughly 65% seen once. Sequenced input: sorted CD4+, CD8+, or CD8+CD57+ T cells (not recorded which) from PBMCs. These receptors originate from a human donor with aplastic anemia.

The V and J genes are TRBV2 and TRBJ2-3, with 10 nucleotides matching TRBD2. This CDR3 comprises 14 residues. Germline loops: CDR1 SNHLY, CDR2 FYNNEI. V lost 11 bases, J lost 2 bases, and 7 bases stayed unmatched. CDR3 region: CAGRTSGFTDTQYF. The CDR3 DNA is TGTGCCGGGAGGACTAGCGGATTCACAGATACGCAGTATTTT.

The genes are TRBV15 and TRBJ1-4, with no clear D. V was trimmed by 1 base and J by 3 bases, leaving 6 bases between them. Germline lookup yields CDR1 LNHNV and CDR2 YYDKDF (reference sequence). This CDR3 region has 14 residues. The CDR3 nucleotides read TGTGCCACCAGCAGAGGTATAGCTAATGAAAAACTGTTTTTT. Translation gives CATSRGIANEKLFF.

Comments on this clonotype: It is likely a read error, because the conserved phenylalanine at the end of the CDR3 is missing. The rearrangement links TRBV15 to TRBJ2-5, with D unclear. The germline CDR1 and CDR2 sequences are LNHNV and YYDKDF (reference sequence). The CDR3 extends over 11 amino acids. Trimming left V 8 bases short and J 4 bases short, with 8 bases between. In nucleotides, the CDR3 is TGTGCCACCTCCGTGGCAGAGACCCAGTACTCC. Its protein product is CATSVAETQYS.

The rearrangement links TRBV7-3 to TRBJ2-3, with TRBD2 matching over 8 bases. Germline CDR1 and CDR2: SGHTA and FQGTGA. The V segment lost 2 bases and the J segment 2 bases; nucleotides outside the gene matches: 9. The CDR3 covers 17 residues. The DNA for the CDR3 is TGTGCCAGCAGCTTACCCCGGAAAGCGGGGGACACAGATACGCAGTATTTT. As protein: CASSLPRKAGDTDTQYF.

A single count supports this clonotype. At one end, the junction sequence differs from germline, possibly due to a read error. The genes are TRBV19 and TRBJ2-2, with D possibly TRBD2 on 5 matching bases. Germline CDR1 reads LNHDA; CDR2 reads SQIVND (reference sequence). The CDR3 runs to 12 residues. CDR3 nucleotides: TGTGCCAGTAGTATCACTAGTGGGGAGCTGTCTTTT. Protein product: CASSITSGELSF.

The V and J genes are TRBV24-1 and TRBJ2-1; D possibly corresponds to TRBD1 (6 bases). The CDR3 is 13 residues long. Trimming pared 4 bases from V and 7 bases from J, leaving 10 bases between. Germline assignment: CDR1 KGHDR and CDR2 SFDVKD. CDR3 protein: CATSDLQGNEQFF. CDR3 sequence (DNA): TGTGCCACCAGTGACCTGCAGGGGAATGAGCAGTTCTTC.

J is TRBJ2-7 and V is TRBV24-1; TRBD1 aligns across 10 bases. There are 14 residues in the CDR3. V trimming: 4 bases; J trimming: 10 bases; junction bases outside the gene matches: 9. Germline values: CDR1 KGHDR, CDR2 SFDVKD. The CDR3 region is CATSEDGTGDTQYF. In DNA, the CDR3 is TGTGCCACCAGTGAGGACGGGACAGGGGATACCCAGTACTTC.

This clonotype is a singleton in its sample. The chain joins TRBV9 to TRBJ2-2; perhaps TRBD1 as D (5 bases). The V and J ends lost 2 bases and 1 base respectively, with 6 bases between them. There are 14 residues in the CDR3. Per germline, CDR1 SGDLS and CDR2 YYNGEE. The CDR3 coding sequence is TGTGCCAGCAGCGTTCAGGGGAACACCGGGGAGCTGTTTTTT. It encodes CASSVQGNTGELFF.

V is TRBV19 and J is TRBJ2-7; D ambiguous. The CDR3 length is 14 residues. Germline CDR1 is LNHDA and CDR2 is SQIVND (reference sequence). The germline V and J ends were trimmed by 7 bases and 1 base, with 14 bases remaining between them. The CDR3 loop reads CASNLRADSYEQYF. CDR3 nucleotides: TGTGCCAGTAACTTAAGGGCTGATTCCTACGAGCAGTACTTC. The full variable domain, its missing parts supplied by reference TRBV19 and TRBJ2-7, is DGGITQSPKYLFRKEGQNVTLSCEQNLNHDAMYWYRQDPGQGLRLIYYSQIVNDFQKGDIAEGYSVSREKKESFPLTVTSAQKNPTAFYLCASNLRADSYEQYFGPGTRLTVT.

The V and J genes are TRBV5-4 and TRBJ2-7, with a tentative D call TRBD2 (6 bases). V gave up 3 bases and J gave up 7 bases, with 20 bases separating them. CDR3 length: 15 residues. CDR1 and CDR2 (germline): SGHNT, YYREEE (reference sequence). CDR3 DNA sequence: TGTGCCAGCAGCTCCGCCCGGGTAGCGGAGGGGGAGCAGTACTTC. Protein product: CASSSARVAEGEQYF. Drawing the rest from reference TRBV5-4 and TRBJ2-7, the complete variable domain is ETGVTQSPTHLIKTRGQQVTLRCSSQSGHNTVSWYQQALGQGPQFIFQYYREEENGRGNFPPRFSGLQFPNYSSELNVNALELDDSALYLCASSSARVAEGEQYFGPGTRLTVT.

This clonotype was counted between two and nine times. This chain joins TRBV19 and TRBJ1-5; D remains ambiguous. Trimming took off 1 base at V and 5 bases at J, with 3 bases between the two ends. The length of the CDR3 is 12 residues. Germline V lookup: CDR1 LNHDA, CDR2 SQIVND (reference sequence). CDR3 loop: CASSIVDQPQHF. As DNA, the CDR3 is TGTGCCAGTAGTATAGTGGATCAGCCCCAGCATTTT.

This clonotype was detected once. V gene TRBV2 combines with J gene TRBJ1-6, with a possible D match to TRBD1 (5 bases). The CDR3 sequence is 13 residues long. Germline V gene sequence: CDR1 SNHLY, CDR2 FYNNEI. Trimming took off 8 bases at V and 7 bases at J, with 12 bases between the two ends. CDR3 protein: CASRGSQNSPLHF. The CDR3 nucleotides are TGTGCCAGCCGGGGGAGCCAAAATTCACCCCTCCACTTT.

This clonotype has a handful of counts. The rearrangement joins TRBV3-1 to TRBJ1-2, with TRBD1 as a possible D gene (6 bases). From germline, CDR1 is LGHDT and CDR2 YNNKEL (reference sequence). Trimming pared 3 bases from V and 0 bases from J, leaving 14 bases between. This CDR3 has 16 amino acids. CDR3: CASSHRDTYPNYGYTF. CDR3 DNA: TGTGCCAGCAGCCACCGGGACACCTACCCTAACTATGGCTACACCTTC.

This clonotype was recorded only once. Lacking the conserved final phenylalanine or tryptophan, this CDR3 likely reflects a read error. This chain uses TRBV9 with TRBJ2-7, with TRBD1 identical over 10 bases. CDR3 length: 14 residues. Germline V gives CDR1 SGDLS, CDR2 YYNGEE. The trim removed 1 base at V and 5 bases at J, leaving 3 bases unmatched. The DNA for the CDR3 is TGTGCCAGCAGCGTAAGGACAGGGGGGAACGAGCAGTACCTC. It translates to CASSVRTGGNEQYL.

This clonotype was seen just once. The gene calls are TRBV13 and TRBJ2-5; D remains unclear. The CDR3 covers 11 residues. Trimming stripped 5 bases from V and 5 bases from J, with 6 bases between. The germline V gene has CDR1 PRHDT and CDR2 FYEKMQ (reference sequence). DNA of the CDR3: TGTGCCAGCAGCGCCGTGGAGACCCAGTACTTC. Translating gives CASSAVETQYF. Combining the CDR3 with reference TRBV13 and TRBJ2-5 gives the whole variable domain AAGVIQSPRHLIKEKRETATLKCYPIPRHDTVYWYQQGPGQDPQFLISFYEKMQSDKGSIPDRFSAQQFSDYHSELNMSSLELGDSALYFCASSAVETQYFGPGTRLLVL.

The chain combines TRBV2 with TRBJ2-4; D is undetermined. The V end was cut by 11 bases, the J end by 5 bases, with 13 bases between. Per the germline V gene, CDR1 is SNHLY and CDR2 is FYNNEI. The CDR3 totals 12 residues. This CDR3 reads CASSAGENIQYF. CDR3 DNA sequence: TGTGCCTCGAGTGCTGGCGAAAACATTCAGTACTTC.

At least ten counts were recorded for this clonotype. The J gene is TRBJ1-1, the V gene TRBV11-2; no clear D. CDR1 is SGHAT and CDR2 is FQNNGV in the germline V gene. Between the trimmed V and J ends, which lost 4 bases and 3 bases, there was a span of 12 bases. The CDR3 is made up of 14 amino acids. Here the CDR3 reads CASSSTGLHTEAFF. The DNA of the CDR3 is TGTGCCAGCAGCTCAACCGGACTGCACACTGAAGCTTTCTTT.

This clonotype was seen many times. The chain uses TRBV12-3 or TRBV12-4 and TRBJ2-3, with 9 bases aligning to TRBD2. Trimming cost V 6 bases and J 2 bases; bases outside gene matches: 6. The CDR3 is 15 residues long. In DNA, the CDR3 is TGTGCCAGCAGATCTAGCGGGGAAAACACAGATACGCAGTATTTT. This translates into CASRSSGENTDTQYF.

This clonotype has a handful of counts. The V gene is TRBV2, the J gene TRBJ2-3; D not resolved. The V gene's germline CDR1 is SNHLY and CDR2 FYNNEI. V dropped 1 base and J dropped 4 bases, with 3 bases sitting between them. There are 12 residues in the CDR3. The CDR3 loop is CASSEGPDTQYF. The CDR3 nucleotides are TGTGCCAGCAGTGAAGGTCCAGATACGCAGTATTTT.

The chain links TRBV10-1 to TRBJ2-7; D is undetermined. Germline CDR1 reads WNHNN; CDR2 reads SYGVQD (reference sequence). The CDR3 has 13 residues. Between the trimmed V and J ends, which lost 8 bases and 7 bases, there was a span of 18 bases. In DNA form, the CDR3 reads TGCGCCAGCTGTGGCCCCGGTACGAAGGAGCAGTACTTC. Translating gives CASCGPGTKEQYF.

The chain couples TRBV7-2 to TRBJ1-1, with 7 bases fitting TRBD1. V was clipped by 5 bases and J by 2 bases; unmatched bases: 11. CDR1 and CDR2 from the germline V gene are SGHTA and FQGNSA. The CDR3 covers 16 residues. The CDR3 nucleotides are TGTGCCAGCAGCGGGGGACAGACTTCCTACAACACTGAAGCTTTCTTT. This codes for CASSGGQTSYNTEAFF.

This clonotype was observed many times. The rearrangement joins TRBV6-2 or TRBV6-3 to TRBJ2-7; D might be TRBD1 (5 bases). Trimming removed 4 bases at V and 3 bases at J, with 22 bases between. CDR3 size: 17 residues. The germline V gene has CDR1 MNHEY and CDR2 SVGEGT. For the CDR3, the DNA is TGTGCCAGCAGTTTCCTGCCTTCGACAGCCTCCCTCTACGAGCAGTACTTC. It translates to CASSFLPSTASLYEQYF.

J is TRBJ2-5 and V is TRBV20-1; D possibly uses TRBD1 or TRBD2 (5 bases each). The V end lost 0 bases, the J end lost 5 bases, and 16 bases lay between the germline ends. The CDR3 sequence is 15 residues long. CDR1 and CDR2 from the germline V gene are DFQATT and SNEGSKA (reference sequence). CDR3 nucleotides: TGCAGTGCTAGAGATGGGGACGCGATTGGGGAGACCCAGTACTTC. Protein sequence: CSARDGDAIGETQYF.

The chain recombines TRBV12-3 or TRBV12-4 with TRBJ2-7; D gene ambiguous. This CDR3 contains 14 residues. The V end lost 2 bases, the J end lost 2 bases, and 10 bases lay between the germline ends. The CDR3 coding sequence is TGTGCCAGCAGTTTACTGACACCGACCTACGAGCAGTACTTC. Protein: CASSLLTPTYEQYF.

In this sample, this clonotype turned up a few times. The chain has TRBV15 and TRBJ2-2; D could derive from TRBD1 or TRBD2 (5 bases each). Trimming removed 8 bases at V and 2 bases at J, with 12 bases between. Germline lookup yields CDR1 LNHNV and CDR2 YYDKDF (reference sequence). CDR3 length equals 14 residues. The CDR3 loop reads CATEGQVNTGELFF. CDR3 sequence (DNA): TGTGCCACCGAGGGGCAGGTTAACACCGGGGAGCTGTTTTTT.

The genes are TRBV7-2 and TRBJ2-7, with 12 bases identical to TRBD2. With V trimmed by 5 bases and J by 4 bases, 6 bases remained unmatched. The CDR3 covers 15 residues. Germline CDR1 is SGHTA and CDR2 is FQGNSA. This CDR3 is CASSQSGLAGYEQYF. The CDR3 DNA follows: TGTGCCAGCAGCCAGAGCGGACTAGCGGGGTACGAGCAGTACTTC.

The V gene is TRBV2, the J gene TRBJ2-2; D ambiguous. Germline loops: CDR1 SNHLY, CDR2 FYNNEI. The CDR3 covers 15 residues. The V and J ends lost 4 bases and 1 base respectively, with 10 bases between them. The CDR3: CASSGGRENTGELFF. The CDR3 nucleotides are TGTGCCAGCAGTGGGGGTAGGGAGAACACCGGGGAGCTGTTTTTT.

The gene calls are TRBV7-9 and TRBJ2-5; D perhaps matches TRBD2 (7 bases). The germline V and J ends were trimmed by 9 bases and 5 bases, with 22 bases remaining between them. The CDR3 spans 15 residues. Germline V gene data show CDR1 as SEHNR and CDR2 as FQNEAQ (reference sequence). CDR3 bases: TGTGCCAGTAGTTTCCTGGGGGCGGGGGTGGAGACCCAGTACTTC. It is translated as CASSFLGAGVETQYF. Combining the CDR3 with reference TRBV7-9 and TRBJ2-5 gives the whole variable domain DTGVSQNPRHKITKRGQNVTFRCDPISEHNRLYWYRQTLGQGPEFLTYFQNEAQLEKSRLLSDRFSAERPKGSFSTLEIQRTEQGDSAMYLCASSFLGAGVETQYFGPGTRLLVL.